This TCR beta chain stems from a study of cytomegalovirus exposure and HLA in healthy donors. In the PCR, 60 Vbeta and 13 Jbeta primers were used. The assay was immunoSEQ multiplex PCR, and TCRdb's table has in-frame clones only and misses some. Of some 150,000 clones detected, 79% appear once; the ten largest clones hold about 6.7%. This CDR3 has 13 residues. CDR1 and CDR2 (germline): MNHNY, SVGAGI (reference sequence). With 10 bases clipped from V and 0 bases from J, the junction kept 5 bases outside the gene matches. Concerning this clone: No antigen is known for it.

General study results and limits: Researchers counted approximately 160 TCR beta chains as cytomegalovirus-associated. HLA alleles were associated with some 16,000 TCR beta sequences in a later analysis at 0.05 false discovery rate.

The chain recombines TRBV6-6 with TRBJ1-1, with 7 positions matching TRBD1. Sequencing was done on a sample of PBMCs. This TCR derives from a woman aged 40-49 years in good health and CMV-seropositive. In DNA form, the CDR3 reads TGTGCCACCGGGGACAGTGTGAACACTGAAGCTTTCTTT. Encoded protein: CATGDSVNTEAFF.